Listed here are 5 T cell receptor beta chains from one sample, sequenced in a study of regulatory T cells in long-lasting Graves disease (dated by TCRdb to the early 2020s). The time point label of this sample denotes: newly diagnosed GD, antithyroid drugs for less than 3 months. For both TCR sequencing and RNA sequencing, RNA was extracted from PBMCs in TRIzol. Receptor libraries were prepared by multiplex PCR. The sequencing machine was an Illumina HiSeq 4000. CDR3 regions were amplified by Arm-PCR with iRepertoire HTBI primers to construct TCR beta libraries. The raw public reads went through TCRdb reprocessing: fastp at Q25, MiXCR clone calling, in-frame beta chains kept. Rows are combined by CDR3 protein, so each entry shows the most common genes and DNA. This sample comprises 350,000 to 550,000 distinct CDR3 sequences, more than 13% of them detected only once. The ten biggest clones cover around 15% of the sample.

This sample also appeared in a second study, on T cells in Graves' hyperthyroidism and ophthalmopathy.

The starting material was peripheral blood mononuclear cells (PBMCs), obtained at new diagnosis, from a patient treated with antithyroid drugs. The receptors come from a woman in her twenties or thirties with Graves disease. Donor details come from another sample of the same person, matched by shared clones.

There are many counts of this clonotype. V is TRBV12-3 or TRBV12-4 and J is TRBJ2-7; a possible D gene is TRBD1 (6 bases). V was trimmed by 0 bases and J by 4 bases, leaving 10 bases between them. This CDR3 is built from 14 residues. Here the CDR3 reads CASSLAGAAYEQYF. The CDR3 region has the DNA TGTGCCAGCAGTTTAGCGGGGGCGGCTTACGAGCAGTACTTC.

This clonotype has more than one count but fewer than ten. The J gene is TRBJ1-2, the V gene TRBV6-1; D unclear. Trimming cost V 8 bases and J 5 bases, with 21 bases left between them. This CDR3 has 15 amino acids. The germline gives CDR1 MNHNS, CDR2 SASEGT. The CDR3 is CASGGLMANSYGYTF. DNA for the CDR3: TGTGCCAGCGGAGGTCTTATGGCAAACAGTTATGGCTACACCTTC.

The CDR3 spells CASSLGIKEKLFF. CDR3 bases: TGCGCCAGCAGCTTGGGCATAAAGGAAAAACTGTTTTTT. V is TRBV5-1 and J is TRBJ1-4; D is ambiguous. CDR3 length equals 13 residues. V lost 0 bases, J lost 8 bases, and 8 bases lay in between. Germline V gives CDR1 SGHRS, CDR2 YFSETQ.

The genes are TRBV6-1 and TRBJ1-1; D uncertain. In germline, CDR1 is MNHNS, CDR2 SASEGT. The CDR3 is made up of 15 amino acids. V shed 7 bases and J shed 1 base, with 16 bases lying between them. Here the CDR3 DNA reads TGTGCCAGCACCCGCGACGTAAGCCCGAACACTGAAGCTTTCTTT. Encoded protein: CASTRDVSPNTEAFF.

The V and J genes are TRBV7-9 and TRBJ2-1; D possibly uses TRBD1 or TRBD2 (5 bases each). Germline V gives CDR1 SEHNR, CDR2 FQNEAQ (reference sequence). Trimming shortened V by 4 bases and J by 0 bases, and 7 bases separated the two germline ends. The length of the CDR3 is 14 residues. DNA for the CDR3: TGTGCCAGCAGCTCGGGACCCTCCTACAATGAGCAGTTCTTC. Amino acids: CASSSGPSYNEQFF. Looking up the rest from reference TRBV7-9 and TRBJ2-1 gives the full variable domain: DTGVSQNPRHKITKRGQNVTFRCDPISEHNRLYWYRQTLGQGPEFLTYFQNEAQLEKSRLLSDRFSAERPKGSFSTLEIQRTEQGDSAMYLCASSSGPSYNEQFFGPGTRLTVL.